Listed below are T cell receptor beta chains from one sample, sequenced in a study of control samples from healthy donors and cancer patients. The repertoire was sequenced with immunoSEQ multiplex PCR; TCRdb's copy has only in-frame clones and lacks some. This table holds over 120,000 clones, about 91% found once. The sequencing input was blood. The receptors stem from a man aged 30-40 years in good health. Both conserved end residues are part of each CDR3. A D gene is named only where the DNA matches it firmly. Size values are once, few and many counts, or a class for expanded clones, and some rows have none.

NA TRBJ2-3 NA TRBV6-4 CASSGTGDTDTQYF TGTGCCAGCAGTGGAACGGGCGACACAGATACGCAGTATTTT
TRBD2 TRBJ2-2 NA TRBV15 CATSRDRLAGGTNTGELFF TGTGCCACCAGCAGAGATCGTCTAGCGGGGGGAACCAACACCGGGGAGCTGTTTTTT
TRBD1 TRBJ2-3 NA TRBV24-1 CATSDTGTGTDTQYF TGTGCCACCAGTGATACCGGGACAGGGACAGATACGCAGTATTTT
NA TRBJ2-7 NA TRBV6-5 CASSYFPGNEQYF TGTGCCAGCAGTTACTTCCCAGGTAACGAGCAGTACTTC
TRBD1 TRBJ1-3 NA TRBV5-6 CASSRDRGGFSGNTIYF TGTGCCAGCAGCCGGGACAGGGGGGGTTTCTCTGGAAACACCATATATTTT
NA TRBJ1-1 NA TRBV18 CASSPMAGNTEAFF TGTGCCAGCTCACCGATGGCGGGGAACACTGAAGCTTTCTTT
NA TRBJ1-5 NA TRBV25-1 CASSRGGLNQPQHF TGTGCCAGCAGTCGTGGGGGCTTAAATCAGCCCCAGCATTTT
TRBD2 TRBJ2-1 NA TRBV14 CASSHTSGESYNEQFF TGTGCCAGCAGCCATACCAGCGGGGAGTCCTACAATGAGCAGTTCTTC
NA TRBJ1-5 NA TRBV20-1 CSASTGPHQPQHF TGCAGTGCTAGTACCGGGCCTCATCAGCCCCAGCATTTT
NA TRBJ2-2 NA TRBV6-5 CASSYSEVTNTGELFF TGTGCCAGCAGTTACTCTGAGGTCACGAACACCGGGGAGCTGTTTTTT
NA TRBJ2-3 NA TRBV5-1 CASSQEQGGISTDTQYF TGCGCCAGCAGCCAGGAACAGGGGGGGATTAGCACAGATACGCAGTATTTT
NA TRBJ2-6 once TRBV24-1 CATSAIRGAGANVLTF TGTGCCACCAGTGCCATAAGAGGAGCTGGGGCCAACGTCCTGACTTTC
NA TRBJ2-1 NA TRBV7-9 CASSPSEVGHNEQFF TGTGCCAGCAGCCCCTCCGAGGTCGGTCACAATGAGCAGTTCTTC
TRBD1 TRBJ1-1 NA TRBV19 CASSIGRDRGSTEAFF TGTGCCAGTAGTATCGGACGGGACAGGGGGAGCACTGAAGCTTTCTTT
TRBD1 TRBJ2-2 NA TRBV2 CASRRQGANTGELFF TGTGCCAGCAGGAGACAGGGGGCGAACACCGGGGAGCTGTTTTTT